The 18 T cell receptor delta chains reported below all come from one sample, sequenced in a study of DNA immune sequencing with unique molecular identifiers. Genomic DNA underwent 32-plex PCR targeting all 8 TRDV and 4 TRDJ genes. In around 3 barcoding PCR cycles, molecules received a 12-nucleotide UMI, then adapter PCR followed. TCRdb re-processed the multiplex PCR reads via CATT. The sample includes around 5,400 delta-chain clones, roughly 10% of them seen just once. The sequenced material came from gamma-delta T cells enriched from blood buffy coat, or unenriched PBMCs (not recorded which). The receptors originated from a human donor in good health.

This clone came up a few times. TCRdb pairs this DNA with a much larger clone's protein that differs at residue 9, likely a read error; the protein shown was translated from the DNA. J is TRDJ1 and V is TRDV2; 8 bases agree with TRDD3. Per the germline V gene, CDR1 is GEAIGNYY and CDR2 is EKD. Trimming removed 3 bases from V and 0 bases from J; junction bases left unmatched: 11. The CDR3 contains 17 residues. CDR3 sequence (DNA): TGTGCCTGTGACCCGGCTGGGGGACTCCGCTACACCGATAAACTCATCTTT. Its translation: CACDPAGGLRYTDKLIF.

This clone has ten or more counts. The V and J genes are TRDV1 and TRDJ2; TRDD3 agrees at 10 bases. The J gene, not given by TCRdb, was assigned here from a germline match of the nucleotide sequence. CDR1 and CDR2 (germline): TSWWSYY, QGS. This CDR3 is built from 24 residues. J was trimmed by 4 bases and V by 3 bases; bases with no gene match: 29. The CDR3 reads CALGEYAGSVPGCTGGCTTAQLFF. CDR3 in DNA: TGTGCTCTTGGGGAGTATGCGGGGTCAGTCCCTGGATGTACTGGGGGATGTACGACAGCACAACTCTTCTTT.

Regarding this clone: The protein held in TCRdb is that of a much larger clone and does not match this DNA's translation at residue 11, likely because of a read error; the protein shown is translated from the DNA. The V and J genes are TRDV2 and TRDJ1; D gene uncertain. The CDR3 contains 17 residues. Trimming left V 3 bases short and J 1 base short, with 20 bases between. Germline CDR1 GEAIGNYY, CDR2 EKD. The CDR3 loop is CACDPVASGPCTDKLIF. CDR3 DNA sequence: TGTGCCTGTGACCCTGTGGCATCAGGCCCGTGCACCGATAAACTCATCTTT.

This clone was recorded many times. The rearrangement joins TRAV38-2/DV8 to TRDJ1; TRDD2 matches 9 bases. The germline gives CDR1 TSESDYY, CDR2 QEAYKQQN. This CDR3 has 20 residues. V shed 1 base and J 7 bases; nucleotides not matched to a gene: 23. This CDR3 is CAYRSSAFLRTGAPLIKLIF. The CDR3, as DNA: TGTGCTTATAGGAGCTCGGCCTTCCTACGTACTGGGGCACCTCTAATTAAACTCATCTTT.

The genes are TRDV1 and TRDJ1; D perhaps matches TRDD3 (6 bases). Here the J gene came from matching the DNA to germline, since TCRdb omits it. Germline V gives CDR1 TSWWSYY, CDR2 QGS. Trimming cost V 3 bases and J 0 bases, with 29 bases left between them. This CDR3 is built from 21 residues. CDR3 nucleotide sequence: TGTGCTCTTGGGGACCCAGGGTCTGTGGGGATCAGAGGGCCCAACACCGATAAACTCATCTTT. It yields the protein CALGDPGSVGIRGPNTDKLIF.

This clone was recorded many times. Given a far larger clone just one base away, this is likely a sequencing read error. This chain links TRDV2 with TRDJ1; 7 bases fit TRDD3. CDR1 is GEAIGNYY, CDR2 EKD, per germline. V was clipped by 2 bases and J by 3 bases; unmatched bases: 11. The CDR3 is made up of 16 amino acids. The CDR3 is CACDKLVDTQADKLIF. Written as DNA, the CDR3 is TGTGCCTGTGACAAGCTGGTGGATACGCAGGCCGATAAACTCATCTTT.

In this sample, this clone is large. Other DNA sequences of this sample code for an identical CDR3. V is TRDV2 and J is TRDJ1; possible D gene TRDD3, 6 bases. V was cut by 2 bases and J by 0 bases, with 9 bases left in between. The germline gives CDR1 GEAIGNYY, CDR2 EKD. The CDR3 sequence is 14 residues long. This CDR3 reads CACDKLGYTDKLIF. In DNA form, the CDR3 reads TGTGCCTGTGACAAGCTGGGGTACACCGATAAACTCATCTTT.

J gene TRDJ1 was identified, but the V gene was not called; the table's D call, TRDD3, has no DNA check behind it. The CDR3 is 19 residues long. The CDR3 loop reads CALGEPNPSPWGITDKLIF. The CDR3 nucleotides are TGTGCTCTTGGGGAGCCTAATCCTTCCCCCTGGGGGATAACCGATAAACTCATCTTT.

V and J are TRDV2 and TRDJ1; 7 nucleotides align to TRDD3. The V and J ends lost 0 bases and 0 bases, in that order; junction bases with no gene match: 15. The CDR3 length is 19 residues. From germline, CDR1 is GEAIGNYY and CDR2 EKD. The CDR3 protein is CACDTGYWGPGHYTDKLIF. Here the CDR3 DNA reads TGTGCCTGTGACACCGGCTACTGGGGACCCGGTCACTACACCGATAAACTCATCTTT.

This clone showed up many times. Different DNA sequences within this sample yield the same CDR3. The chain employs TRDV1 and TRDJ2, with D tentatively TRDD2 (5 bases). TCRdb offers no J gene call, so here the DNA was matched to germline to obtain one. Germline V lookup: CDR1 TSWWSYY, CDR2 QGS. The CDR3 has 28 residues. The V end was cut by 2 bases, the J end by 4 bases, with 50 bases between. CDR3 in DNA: TGTGCTCTTGGGGAAATTGCGGGGTCCCTACACCCCCCTTCTCCAGTGTTTACGCGTGACCGTTGGACAGCACAACTCTTCTTT. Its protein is CALGEIAGSLHPPSPVFTRDRWTAQLFF.

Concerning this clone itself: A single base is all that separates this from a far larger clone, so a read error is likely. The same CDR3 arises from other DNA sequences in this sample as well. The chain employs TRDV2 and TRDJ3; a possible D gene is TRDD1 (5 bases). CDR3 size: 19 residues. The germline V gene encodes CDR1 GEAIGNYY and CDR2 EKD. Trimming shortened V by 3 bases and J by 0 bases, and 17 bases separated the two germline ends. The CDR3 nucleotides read TGTGCCTGTGACCAAATAAAGGAGGAGCCCTCCTGGGACACCCGACAGATGTTTTTC. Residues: CACDQIKEEPSWDTRQMFF.

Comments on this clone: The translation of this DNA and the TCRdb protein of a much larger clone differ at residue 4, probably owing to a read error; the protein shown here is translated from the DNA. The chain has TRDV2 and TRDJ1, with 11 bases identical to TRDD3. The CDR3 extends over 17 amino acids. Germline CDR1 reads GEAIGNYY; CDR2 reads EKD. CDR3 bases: TGTGCCTGTGTCACCGTTGGGGGATACGCCTCCACCGATAAACTCATCTTT. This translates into CACVTVGGYASTDKLIF.

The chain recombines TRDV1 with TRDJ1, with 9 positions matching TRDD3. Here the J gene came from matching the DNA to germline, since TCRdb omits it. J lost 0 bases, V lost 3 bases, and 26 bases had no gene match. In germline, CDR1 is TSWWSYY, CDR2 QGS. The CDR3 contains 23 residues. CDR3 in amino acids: CALGDLHLLRRWGIVWYTDKLIF. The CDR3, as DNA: TGTGCTCTTGGGGACCTACACCTCCTACGTCGATGGGGGATAGTTTGGTACACCGATAAACTCATCTTT.

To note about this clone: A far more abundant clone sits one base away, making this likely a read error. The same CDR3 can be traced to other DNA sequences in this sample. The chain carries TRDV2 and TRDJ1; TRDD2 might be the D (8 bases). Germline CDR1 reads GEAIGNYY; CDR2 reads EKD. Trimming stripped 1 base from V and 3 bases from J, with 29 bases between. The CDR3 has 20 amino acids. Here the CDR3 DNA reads TGTGCCTGTGACACAGGCTTCCTACAACCTGGGGGCCAATCGTCCGATAAACTCATCTTT. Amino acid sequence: CACDTGFLQPGGQSSDKLIF.

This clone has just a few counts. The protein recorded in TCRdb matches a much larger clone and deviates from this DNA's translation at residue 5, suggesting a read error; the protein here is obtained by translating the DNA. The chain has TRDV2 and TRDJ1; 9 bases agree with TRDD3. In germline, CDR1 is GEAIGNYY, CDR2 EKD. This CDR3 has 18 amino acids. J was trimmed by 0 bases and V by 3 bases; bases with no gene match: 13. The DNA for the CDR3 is TGTGCCTGTGACGCCGTGGCTGGGGGATCCCAGTACACCGATAAACTCATCTTT. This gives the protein CACDAVAGGSQYTDKLIF.

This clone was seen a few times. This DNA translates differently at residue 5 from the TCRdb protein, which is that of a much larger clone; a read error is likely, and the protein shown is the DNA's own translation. The CDR3 here is CACEVGLNWGIRAGWKLIF. The CDR3 region has the DNA TGTGCCTGTGAAGTAGGCCTAAACTGGGGGATACGGGCCGGGTGGAAACTCATCTTT. The chain employs TRDV2 and TRDJ1; 13 nucleotides agree with TRDD3. Trimming took 4 bases from V and 8 from J; bases not matched to a gene: 21. The CDR3 covers 19 residues. CDR1 is GEAIGNYY and CDR2 is EKD in the germline V gene.

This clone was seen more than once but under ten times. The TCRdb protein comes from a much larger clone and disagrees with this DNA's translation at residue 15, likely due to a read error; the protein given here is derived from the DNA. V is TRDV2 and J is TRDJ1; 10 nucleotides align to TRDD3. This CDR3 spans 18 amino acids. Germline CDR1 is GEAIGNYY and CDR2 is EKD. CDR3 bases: TGTGCCTGTGACACAGTTGGGACTGGGGGATCCGACACCGATAATCTCATCTTT. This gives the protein CACDTVGTGGSDTDNLIF.

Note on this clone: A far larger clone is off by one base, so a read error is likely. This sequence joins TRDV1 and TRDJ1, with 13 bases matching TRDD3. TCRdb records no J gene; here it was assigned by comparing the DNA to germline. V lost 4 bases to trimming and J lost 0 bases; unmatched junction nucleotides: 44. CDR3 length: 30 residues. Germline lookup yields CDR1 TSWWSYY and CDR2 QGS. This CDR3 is CALGGLPRQTLYWGIRQIPNTWPYTDKLIF. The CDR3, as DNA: TGTGCTCTTGGGGGCCTTCCTCGCCAAACCCTGTACTGGGGGATACGCCAGATCCCAAATACCTGGCCTTACACCGATAAACTCATCTTT.